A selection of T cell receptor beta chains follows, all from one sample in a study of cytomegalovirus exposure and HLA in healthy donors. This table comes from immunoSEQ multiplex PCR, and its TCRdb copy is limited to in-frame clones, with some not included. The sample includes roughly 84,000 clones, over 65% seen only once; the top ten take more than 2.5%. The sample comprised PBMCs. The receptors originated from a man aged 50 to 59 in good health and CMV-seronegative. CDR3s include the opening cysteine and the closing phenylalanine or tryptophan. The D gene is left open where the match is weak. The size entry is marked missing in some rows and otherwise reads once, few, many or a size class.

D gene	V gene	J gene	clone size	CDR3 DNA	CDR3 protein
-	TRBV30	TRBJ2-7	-	TGTGCCTCCCGAGGGCCTCTTTCCTACGAGCAGTACTTC	CASRGPLSYEQYF
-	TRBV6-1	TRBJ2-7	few	TGTGCCAGCAGTGTGGACAGAATCTACGAGCAGTACTTC	CASSVDRIYEQYF
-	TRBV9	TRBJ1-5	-	TGTGCCAGCAGCACGGGGGTTGAGGGACCCCAGCATTTT	CASSTGVEGPQHF
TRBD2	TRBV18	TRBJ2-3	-	TGTGCCAGCTCACCCCCGGGACTAGCGGGGGGGCTAGATACGCAGTATTTT	CASSPPGLAGGLDTQYF
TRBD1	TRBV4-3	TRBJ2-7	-	TGCGCCAGCAGCCAGGACAGGGACTCCTACGAGCAGTACTTC	CASSQDRDSYEQYF
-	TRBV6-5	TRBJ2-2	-	TGTGCCAGCAGTACCCAAGGACTCTCCACCGGGGAGCTGTTTTTT	CASSTQGLSTGELFF
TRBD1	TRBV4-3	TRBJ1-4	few	TGCGCCAGCAGCCAACACCTAACCGGGACAGGTTATGAAAAACTGTTTTTT	CASSQHLTGTGYEKLFF
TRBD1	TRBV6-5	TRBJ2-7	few	TGTGCCAGCAGTTACTCCACAGGGGGCTACGAGCAGTACTTC	CASSYSTGGYEQYF
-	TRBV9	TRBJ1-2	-	TGTGCCAGCAGCGTAGGGGACTTTCACTATGGCTACACCTTC	CASSVGDFHYGYTF
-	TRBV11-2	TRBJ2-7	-	TGTGCCAGCAGCTTAGGTCAGGGCGACGTTAGTGAGCAGTACTTC	CASSLGQGDVSEQYF
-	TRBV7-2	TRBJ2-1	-	TGTGCCAGCAGCTTAGCGCGCAATGAGCAGTTCTTC	CASSLARNEQFF
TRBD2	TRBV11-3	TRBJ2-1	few	TGTGCCAGCAGCGGGACTAGCGGGGGGGTGAATGAGCAGTTCTTC	CASSGTSGGVNEQFF
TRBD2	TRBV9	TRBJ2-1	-	TGTGCCAGCAGCAACGCGGGACTAGCTGTTAATGAGCAGTTCTTC	CASSNAGLAVNEQFF
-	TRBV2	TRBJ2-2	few	TGTGCCAGCAGTGAGTTAGAGCCGAACACCGGGGAGCTGTTTTTT	CASSELEPNTGELFF
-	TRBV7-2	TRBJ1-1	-	TGTGCCAGCAGCTTGCGGGTTTCAAACACTGAAGCTTTCTTT	CASSLRVSNTEAFF
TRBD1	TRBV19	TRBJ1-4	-	TGTGCCAGTAGTCAGACAGGGTGGGATGAAAAACTGTTTTTT	CASSQTGWDEKLFF
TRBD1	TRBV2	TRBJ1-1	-	TGTGCCAGCCCGGGACAGGGAGGTGCCACTGAAGCTTTCTTT	CASPGQGGATEAFF
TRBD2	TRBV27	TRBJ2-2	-	TGTGCCAGCAGTTTAGTCAGCGGGGGGGCCGGGGAGCTGTTTTTT	CASSLVSGGAGELFF
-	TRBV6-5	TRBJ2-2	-	TGTGCCAGCAGTTACGACGGGGGGAACACCGGGGAGCTGTTTTTT	CASSYDGGNTGELFF
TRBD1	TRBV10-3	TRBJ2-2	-	TGTGCCATCAGACAACAGGGGGACGCCGGGGAGCTGTTTTTT	CAIRQQGDAGELFF
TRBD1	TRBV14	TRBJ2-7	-	TGTGCCAGCAGCCACAACACCGGGACAGGGCTCTACGAGCAGTACTTC	CASSHNTGTGLYEQYF
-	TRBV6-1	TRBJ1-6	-	TGTGCCAGCAGTGAATCACAGTCCAATTCACCCCTCCACTTT	CASSESQSNSPLHF
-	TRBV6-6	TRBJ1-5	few	TGTGCCAGCAGTTACATGGGAGGCAATCAGCCCCAGCATTTT	CASSYMGGNQPQHF
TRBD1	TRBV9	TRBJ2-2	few	TGTGCCAGCAGCGTAACCGGGACAGGGGGAGAAACCGGGGAGCTGTTTTTT	CASSVTGTGGETGELFF
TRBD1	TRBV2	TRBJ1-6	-	TGTGCCAGCAGCGAGGACAGGGATGATTCACCCCTCCACTTT	CASSEDRDDSPLHF
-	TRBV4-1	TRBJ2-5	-	TGCGCCAGCAGCCAAGTCCAGAACCAAGAGACCCAGTACTTC	CASSQVQNQETQYF
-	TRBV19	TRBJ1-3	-	TGTGCCAGTAGTATGTTAGGGGCTGGAAACACCATATATTTT	CASSMLGAGNTIYF
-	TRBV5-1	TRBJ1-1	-	TGCGCCAGCAGCTTGGGCCGAGGTCTGGGCACTGAAGCTTTCTTT	CASSLGRGLGTEAFF
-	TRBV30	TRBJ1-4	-	TGTGCCTGGAGTGGGGGGACTTATGAAAAACTGTTTTTT	CAWSGGTYEKLFF
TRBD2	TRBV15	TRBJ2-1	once	TGTGCCACCAGCAGAGCATCCGGGACTAGCGACTACAATGAGCAGTTCTTC	CATSRASGTSDYNEQFF
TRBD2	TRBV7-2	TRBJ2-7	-	TGTGCCAGCAGCCTGAGCGGGGGGGCCTACGAGCAGTACTTC	CASSLSGGAYEQYF
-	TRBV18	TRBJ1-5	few	TGTGCCAGCTCACCTCCGGGATCTTTTAGCAATCAGCCCCAGCATTTT	CASSPPGSFSNQPQHF
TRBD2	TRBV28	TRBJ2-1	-	TGTGCCAGCAGACGAGCGGGGGGTTACAATGAGCAGTTCTTC	CASRRAGGYNEQFF